This TCR beta chain was sequenced during a study of blood T cell repertoires in COVID-19. The length of the CDR3 is 15 residues. Germline CDR1 and CDR2: MNHNY and SVGAGI (reference sequence). V trimming: 6 bases; J trimming: 4 bases; junction bases outside the gene matches: 7. Sequencing was performed with immunoSEQ multiplex PCR; in TCRdb, only in-frame clones are kept and a portion is missing. The table shows more than 300,000 clones, with roughly 92% occurring only once. This study enrolled people aged about 18 to 100 from about 24 US geographic areas. The sample comprised PBMCs or T cells enriched from blood (not recorded which). The chain recombines TRBV6-6 with TRBJ1-5; TRBD1 aligns across 9 bases. The source of this sequence is a woman aged 40 to 55 who had been exposed to COVID-19. CDR3 sequence reads: CASSPTGGGNQPQHF. Written as DNA, the CDR3 is TGTGCCAGCAGCCCCACAGGGGGCGGGAATCAGCCCCAGCATTTT.